This TCR beta chain emerged from a study of blood T cell repertoires in COVID-19. Overall study: PBMCs, B-cell-depleted T cells, or T cells provided the cDNA or gDNA that made up the material.

Source study methods: Reference gene primer amplification in the assay estimated nucleated cell counts. Generated by immunoSEQ multiplex PCR, the TCRdb table keeps only in-frame clones and is missing some. The V and J calls and clone size were taken over from that table, and D and trimming were inferred from the DNA. The table includes approximately 80,000 clones, about 86% detected once. Germline assignment: CDR1 LNHDA and CDR2 SQIVND (reference sequence). Trimming pared 5 bases from V and 0 bases from J, leaving 11 bases between. The CDR3 has 14 amino acids. The TCR comes from an older man with acute or convalescent COVID-19. The sequenced material came from peripheral blood. The J gene is TRBJ2-7, the V gene TRBV19; weak D call: TRBD1 (6 bases). The CDR3 loop is CASSRQVSSYEQYF. Here the CDR3 DNA reads TGTGCCAGTAGTCGACAGGTGAGCTCCTACGAGCAGTACTTC. The entire variable domain, with the rest obtained from reference TRBV19 and TRBJ2-7, is as follows: DGGITQSPKYLFRKEGQNVTLSCEQNLNHDAMYWYRQDPGQGLRLIYYSQIVNDFQKGDIAEGYSVSREKKESFPLTVTSAQKNPTAFYLCASSRQVSSYEQYFGPGTRLTVT.